One and the same sample provided the 6 T cell receptor beta chains below, sequenced in a study of T cells after yellow fever vaccination. TCRdb redid the calling of the 5' RACE reads with MiXCR, one entry per CDR3 protein. Among roughly 120,000 distinct CDR3 sequences, around 7.4% were seen once, and the ten largest hold approximately 2.7%. The sample here was CD4+ T cells sorted from PBMCs, taken more than 8 days after the first yellow fever vaccination. The receptor set was obtained from a man aged 18 to 29 who received the YFV17D yellow fever vaccine.

This clonotype was recorded at least ten times. The CDR3 DNA is TGTGCCACCAGTGATTTACATCGAGGGACAGGGGAGGACAATGAGCAGTTCTTC. This sequence encodes CATSDLHRGTGEDNEQFF. The chain has TRBV24-1 and TRBJ2-1; 10 bases agree with TRBD1. This CDR3 has 18 amino acids. V lost 1 base to trimming and J lost 5 bases; unmatched junction nucleotides: 10. Germline V gene lookup returns CDR1 KGHDR and CDR2 SFDVKD.

This clonotype showed up many times. The chain couples TRBV7-6 to TRBJ2-7; D possibly corresponds to TRBD2 (5 bases). The germline CDR1 and CDR2 sequences are SGHVS and FNYEAQ. V was trimmed by 3 bases and J by 5 bases, leaving 14 bases between them. This CDR3 spans 14 amino acids. CDR3 sequence (DNA): TGTGCCAGCAGCTTGTTCCTCAGCGGAAACGAGCAGTACTTC. It encodes CASSLFLSGNEQYF.

The table lists this clonotype with many counts. The rearrangement links TRBV18 to TRBJ2-5, with D uncertain. Germline CDR1 reads KGHSH; CDR2 reads LQKENI. The CDR3 is 13 amino acids. Trimming removed 3 bases at V and 0 bases at J, with 5 bases between. The CDR3 region has the DNA TGTGCCAGCTCACCGGGGTACCAAGAGACCCAGTACTTC. It yields the protein CASSPGYQETQYF.

This clonotype was found many times. The V call is TRBV5-5, the J call TRBJ2-7, with D perhaps matching TRBD2 (5 bases). V was cut by 6 bases and J by 5 bases, with 12 bases left in between. Germline CDR1 SGHKS, CDR2 YYEKEE (reference sequence). The CDR3 runs 12 residues. In DNA form, the CDR3 reads TGTGCCAGCACCCCCGCCGGGAACGAGCAGTACTTC. Amino acid sequence: CASTPAGNEQYF. Full variable domain (outside the CDR3, taken from reference TRBV5-5 and TRBJ2-7): DAGVTQSPTHLIKTRGQQVTLRCSPISGHKSVSWYQQVLGQGPQFIFQYYEKEERGRGNFPDRFSARQFPNYSSELNVNALLLGDSALYLCASTPAGNEQYFGPGTRLTVT.

This sequence joins TRBV5-4 and TRBJ2-1; perhaps TRBD1 as D (6 bases). V was trimmed by 1 base and J by 0 bases, leaving 11 bases between them. The CDR3 contains 16 residues. In germline, CDR1 is SGHNT, CDR2 YYREEE (reference sequence). This CDR3 is CASSLPGASSYNEQFF. The DNA for the CDR3 is TGTGCCAGCAGCTTGCCAGGGGCCAGCTCCTACAATGAGCAGTTCTTC.

This clonotype was observed many times. One junction end disagrees with the germline gene, perhaps due to a read error. J is TRBJ2-1 and V is TRBV12-3 or TRBV12-4; tentative D call: TRBD2 (5 bases). The CDR3 runs to 12 residues. CDR3 bases: TGTGCCAGCAGCCGAGACTACCATGAGCAGTTCTTC. Protein: CASSRDYHEQFF.